This T cell receptor (beta chain) was recovered during a study of shared clonotypes between healthy human individuals. Study-wide context: For every donor, three CD4 naive, three CD4 memory, two CD8 naive and one CD8 memory plates were used. Study-level findings and limits: Generally, estimated richness proved larger in naive subsets than it did in memory subsets.

Per the study methods: From ImmunoSEQ came sequences covering only the junction and carrying no quality scores, so filtering differed. TCRdb's copy holds only in-frame clones and misses some; the assay was immunoSEQ multiplex PCR. For V, J and clone size, that table is used; D and trimming come from the DNA. The table records about 2.3 million clones, approximately 90% of them present only once. This CDR3 has 15 amino acids. Looked up from germline, CDR1 is SEHNR and CDR2 is FQNEAQ (reference sequence). Trimming took off 5 bases at V and 7 bases at J, with 21 bases between the two ends. For this clone: What it binds is unknown.

This chain links TRBV7-9 with TRBJ2-7; a possible D gene is TRBD1 (6 bases). Sequencing input: naive CD4+ T cells from PBMCs. Subset in this sample: CD45RA+ positively selected. The origin of this receptor is a man aged 18-30 years in good health. Some clones in this sample may be carry-over from other donors' samples. In DNA form, the CDR3 reads TGTGCCAGCAGCCCCCAGACAGGCCCACTGGAGGAGCAGTACTTC. Translating it yields CASSPQTGPLEEQYF.